The clone carrying this T cell receptor beta chain was observed at least ten times. Its target is unknown. The lymph nodes were axillary draining lymph nodes from breast cancer patients. This sample is drawn from a study of breast tumors, draining lymph nodes, adjacent tissues. Study outcomes and limitations: Tumor repertoires ranked between lymph nodes and nontumor tissue in diversity, with V and J gene preferences. The data were judged consistent with most tumor T cells coming from lymph node and expanding in tumor. Luminal-like breast cancer showed significantly higher tumor–nontumor repertoire similarity than basal-like.

In germline, CDR1 is DFQATT, CDR2 SNEGSKA (reference sequence). The CDR3 contains 14 residues. Trimming shortened V by 5 bases and J by 0 bases, and 11 bases separated the two germline ends. TCRdb reprocessed the multiplex PCR reads with MiXCR, giving one entry per CDR3 protein. The sample has about 130,000 distinct CDR3 sequences, just under 20% seen once. This receptor was obtained from a female donor with breast cancer. Some clones in this sample may be carry-over from other donors' samples. The chain carries TRBV20-1 and TRBJ1-5, with D maybe TRBD1 (5 bases). Sequenced sample: axillary lymph node tissue. The CDR3, as DNA: TGCAGTGCTGATGACAGTTATAGCAATCAGCCCCAGCATTTT. Amino acid sequence: CSADDSYSNQPQHF.